The 31 T cell receptor beta chains reported below all come from one sample, sequenced in a study of regulatory T cells in long-lasting Graves disease. Construction of the TCR beta libraries employed iRepertoire HTBI primers in conjunction with Arm-PCR of CDR3 regions. From the multiplex PCR reads, TCRdb called clonotypes with MiXCR, one entry per CDR3 protein. Among roughly 500,000 distinct CDR3 sequences, 12% to 15% were seen once, and the ten largest hold approximately 17%. Time point here: newly diagnosed GD, antithyroid drugs for less than 3 months. The TCR library was made from RNA extracted from PBMCs. The sample was also linked to a second study, of T cells in Graves' hyperthyroidism and ophthalmopathy.

Sample: peripheral blood mononuclear cells (PBMCs), taken at new diagnosis, from a patient treated with antithyroid drugs. The receptor source for this set is a woman aged 45-65 years with Graves disease.

This rearrangement joins TRBV30 to TRBJ1-4, with 11 positions matching TRBD1. CDR3 length: 15 amino acids. V lost 4 bases to trimming and J lost 8 bases; unmatched junction nucleotides: 9. In germline, CDR1 is GTSNPN, CDR2 SVGIG (reference sequence). The CDR3 region is CAWTSPGQGAEKLFF. CDR3 coding DNA: TGTGCCTGGACCTCCCCCGGACAGGGGGCCGAAAAACTGTTTTTT.

This clonotype was counted only a few times. The chain combines TRBV10-3 with TRBJ1-2; no clear D gene. The CDR3 runs 13 residues. V lost 7 bases, J lost 1 base, and 10 bases lay in between. Germline V gives CDR1 ENHRY, CDR2 SYGVKD. CDR3 protein: CAITQTINYGYTF. CDR3 bases: TGTGCCATCACGCAGACAATTAACTATGGCTACACCTTC.

This clonotype appeared a few times. V gene TRBV10-3 combines with J gene TRBJ1-1, with TRBD1 matching 7 bases. In germline, CDR1 is ENHRY, CDR2 SYGVKD. Trimming cost V 6 bases and J 0 bases; bases outside gene matches: 4. The CDR3 runs 14 residues. CDR3 in amino acids: CAIRRDSMNTEAFF. The CDR3 nucleotides read TGTGCCATCAGGAGGGACAGTATGAACACTGAAGCTTTCTTT.

This clonotype was recorded many times. CDR3: CASSSQREGYEQYF. The CDR3 DNA follows: TGTGCCAGCAGTTCACAGCGGGAGGGTTACGAGCAGTACTTC. This chain links TRBV7-2 with TRBJ2-7; 10 nucleotides align to TRBD2. Losses at the gene ends were 6 bases for V and 4 bases for J; bases not matched to a gene: 6. The CDR3 has 14 amino acids. CDR1 is SGHTA and CDR2 is FQGNSA in the germline V gene.

This clonotype was seen repeatedly, ten times or more. This rearrangement joins TRBV11-2 to TRBJ2-7, with D perhaps TRBD1 (6 bases). Per germline, CDR1 SGHAT and CDR2 FQNNGV. The CDR3 totals 15 residues. The V end lost 6 bases, the J end lost 5 bases, and 20 bases lay between the germline ends. Here the CDR3 DNA reads TGTGCCAGCAGTTTAAGGGACAACTGGGGAGACGAGCAGTACTTC. As protein: CASSLRDNWGDEQYF.

The chain recombines TRBV28 with TRBJ2-1; 8 bases fit TRBD1. The CDR3 is made up of 15 amino acids. Germline-derived CDR1 and CDR2 are MDHEN and SYDVKM. The junction had 9 bases not matched to a gene; V was cut back by 8 bases and J by 3 bases. CDR3 nucleotides: TGTGCCAGCGGGACGGACAGGGCGGTCTACAATGAGCAGTTCTTC. It encodes CASGTDRAVYNEQFF.

Comment on this clonotype: A much larger clone differs by one base, so this may be a read error. The chain employs TRBV24-1 and TRBJ2-5, with TRBD2 identical over 9 bases. Germline trimming cut 8 bases from V and 5 bases from J; bases unmatched to any gene: 11. The CDR3 length is 15 residues. CDR1 is KGHDR, CDR2 SFDVKD, per germline. This CDR3 reads CATIEPTSGRETQYF. The DNA for the CDR3 is TGTGCCACCATTGAGCCGACTAGCGGACGGGAGACCCAGTACTTC.

The table lists this clonotype with many counts. The chain links TRBV28 to TRBJ1-5, with 8 bases lining up with TRBD1. Germline V gene data show CDR1 as MDHEN and CDR2 as SYDVKM. The length of the CDR3 is 18 residues. V lost 3 bases, J lost 0 bases, and 10 bases stayed unmatched. Here the CDR3 DNA reads TGTGCCAGCAGTTTGAACCGGGACAGGACGCATAGCAATCAGCCCCAGCATTTT. Its protein is CASSLNRDRTHSNQPQHF.

The chain has TRBV27 and TRBJ2-2, with 11 nucleotides matching TRBD1. Germline values: CDR1 MNHEY, CDR2 SMNVEV (reference sequence). This CDR3 is built from 16 residues. V shed 1 base, J shed 2 bases, and the junction held 0 bases outside the gene matches. The CDR3 bases are TGTGCCAGCAGTTTATGGACAGGGGGCAACACCGGGGAGCTGTTTTTT. Translated, it gives CASSLWTGGNTGELFF.

In this sample, this clonotype turned up a few times. The chain has TRBV7-2 and TRBJ2-7; perhaps TRBD1 as D (7 bases). V gave up 4 bases and J gave up 7 bases, with 23 bases separating them. Looked up from germline, CDR1 is SGHTA and CDR2 is FQGNSA. There are 16 residues in the CDR3. The CDR3 protein is CASSSGSLRDSVEQYF. For the CDR3, the DNA is TGTGCCAGCAGCTCCGGGAGCCTCCGGGACAGCGTTGAGCAGTACTTC.

Ten or more counts support this clonotype. V is TRBV28 and J is TRBJ1-2; 7 bases fit TRBD1. CDR3 length equals 14 residues. In germline, CDR1 is MDHEN, CDR2 SYDVKM. With 6 bases clipped from V and 2 bases from J, the junction kept 6 bases outside the gene matches. For the CDR3, the DNA is TGTGCCAGCAGCGGGACAGCCCTGAACTATGGCTACACCTTC. Encoded protein: CASSGTALNYGYTF.

This clonotype appeared many times. This chain uses TRBV7-2 with TRBJ2-3; possible D gene TRBD1, 6 bases. With 4 bases removed from V and 3 bases from J, the gap between germline ends came to 20 bases. CDR1 is SGHTA and CDR2 is FQGNSA in the germline V gene. The CDR3 is 17 amino acids. The DNA for the CDR3 is TGTGCCAGCAGCTCGTCTAGTAGGGGGATGGGAACAGATACGCAGTATTTT. Translation gives CASSSSSRGMGTDTQYF.

The sample holds many counts of this clonotype. The chain has TRBV10-3 and TRBJ1-1, with D hard to call. CDR1 is ENHRY, CDR2 SYGVKD, per germline. This CDR3 contains 11 residues. V was cut by 0 bases and J by 9 bases, with 5 bases left in between. In DNA form, the CDR3 reads TGTGCCATCAGTGAGTCCCGGAAAGCTTTCTTT. Translation: CAISESRKAFF.

This clonotype was found many times. The V call is TRBV28, the J call TRBJ2-1; D perhaps matches TRBD2 (5 bases). From germline, CDR1 is MDHEN and CDR2 SYDVKM. The CDR3 contains 14 residues. V lost 2 bases, J lost 5 bases, and 10 bases lay in between. The CDR3 sequence: CASSLEIANNEQFF. The CDR3 nucleotides read TGTGCCAGCAGTTTAGAGATAGCGAACAATGAGCAGTTCTTC.

This clonotype was recorded at least ten times. The V and J genes are TRBV11-2 and TRBJ2-3; 7 nucleotides agree with TRBD1. This CDR3 is built from 15 residues. Trimming cost V 8 bases and J 1 base; bases outside gene matches: 9. Looked up from germline, CDR1 is SGHAT and CDR2 is FQNNGV. CDR3 nucleotide sequence: TGTGCCAGCGGAAACACAGGGGTTGGCACAGATACGCAGTATTTT. This encodes CASGNTGVGTDTQYF.

This clonotype appeared many times. The rearrangement uses TRBV12-5 and TRBJ2-5; 7 nucleotides match TRBD2. Trimming removed 5 bases from V and 2 bases from J; junction bases left unmatched: 2. CDR1 is LGHNT and CDR2 is FRNRAP in the germline V gene. The CDR3 totals 13 residues. CDR3 region: CASGLAAQETQYF. CDR3 bases: TGTGCTAGTGGTCTAGCGGCGCAAGAGACCCAGTACTTC.

This clonotype was counted many times. The rearrangement joins TRBV2 to TRBJ1-6; tentative D call: TRBD1 (5 bases). Per germline, CDR1 SNHLY and CDR2 FYNNEI. This CDR3 has 16 residues. Between the trimmed V and J ends, which lost 7 bases and 7 bases, there was a span of 20 bases. In DNA, the CDR3 is TGTGCCAGCACGGCCCCGTTGGGGACCGAAAATTCACCCCTCCACTTT. The encoded protein is CASTAPLGTENSPLHF.

This clonotype was seen repeatedly, ten times or more. The gene calls are TRBV28 and TRBJ2-1, with 12 bases fitting TRBD2. V was clipped by 8 bases and J by 6 bases; unmatched bases: 5. Germline assignment: CDR1 MDHEN and CDR2 SYDVKM. The CDR3 is 14 amino acids. DNA of the CDR3: TGTGCCAGCTGGACTAGCGGGAAAATCAATGAGCAGTTCTTC. Its protein product is CASWTSGKINEQFF.

The sample holds many counts of this clonotype. This chain uses TRBV28 with TRBJ2-4, with D maybe TRBD2 (5 bases). The germline CDR1 and CDR2 sequences are MDHEN and SYDVKM. The CDR3 loop spans 13 amino acids. V gave up 7 bases and J gave up 9 bases, with 16 bases separating them. The DNA of the CDR3 is TGTGCCAGCACCCATAGGGTTCGGGGCATTCAGTACTTC. Its protein is CASTHRVRGIQYF.

This clonotype was detected ten times or more. The V call is TRBV18, the J call TRBJ1-1; D unclear. This CDR3 region has 15 residues. Trimming pared 3 bases from V and 2 bases from J, leaving 13 bases between. CDR1 and CDR2 (germline): KGHSH, LQKENI. The CDR3: CASSPRRDLNTEAFF. The CDR3, as DNA: TGTGCCAGCTCACCGAGACGGGATCTAAACACTGAAGCTTTCTTT. Full variable domain (remainder filled in from reference TRBV18 and TRBJ1-1): NAGVMQNPRHLVRRRGQEARLRCSPMKGHSHVYWYRQLPEEGLKFMVYLQKENIIDESGMPKERFSAEFPKEGPSILRIQQVVRGDSAAYFCASSPRRDLNTEAFFGQGTRLTVV.

There are many counts of this clonotype. The V gene is TRBV2, the J gene TRBJ1-6; unclear D gene. V lost 7 bases to trimming and J lost 0 bases, with 10 bases between them. The CDR3 has 15 amino acids. Germline-derived CDR1 and CDR2 are SNHLY and FYNNEI. The CDR3 protein is CASKTTSSYNSPLHF. The DNA of the CDR3 is TGTGCCAGCAAAACGACAAGCTCCTATAATTCACCCCTCCACTTT.

This clonotype was counted at least ten times. The rearrangement links TRBV24-1 to TRBJ2-1; a weak D match, TRBD2 (5 bases). Between the trimmed V and J ends, which lost 3 bases and 2 bases, there was a span of 10 bases. Germline CDR1 KGHDR, CDR2 SFDVKD. This CDR3 contains 15 residues. In nucleotides, the CDR3 is TGTGCCACCAGTGATATGGGAGAAACCTACAATGAGCAGTTCTTC. Its translation is CATSDMGETYNEQFF.

This chain uses TRBV12-3 or TRBV12-4 with TRBJ2-2; the D call may be TRBD1 or TRBD2 (5 bases each). V was trimmed by 8 bases and J by 2 bases, leaving 18 bases between them. CDR3 length: 16 amino acids. The CDR3 DNA sequence: TGTGCCAGCCTTACGGGACCCGGGATTAACACCGGGGAGCTGTTTTTT. Its protein is CASLTGPGINTGELFF.

This clonotype appeared a few times. This chain joins TRBV5-1 and TRBJ1-4, with 7 bases lining up with TRBD1. The length of the CDR3 is 14 residues. The J segment lost 3 bases and the V segment lost 4 bases, leaving 3 bases of the junction unmatched. The V gene's germline CDR1 is SGHRS and CDR2 YFSETQ. CDR3 coding DNA: TGCGCCAGCAGCCAGGGACAGCCTAATGAAAAACTGTTTTTT. It codes for CASSQGQPNEKLFF. The full variable domain, with the rest looked up from reference TRBV5-1 and TRBJ1-4, is KAGVTQTPRYLIKTRGQQVTLSCSPISGHRSVSWYQQTPGQGLQFLFEYFSETQRNKGNFPGRFSGRQFSNSRSEMNVSTLELGDSALYLCASSQGQPNEKLFFGSGTQLSVL.

There are many counts of this clonotype. V gene TRBV5-1 combines with J gene TRBJ2-1; D remains ambiguous. In germline, CDR1 is SGHRS, CDR2 YFSETQ. The CDR3 runs 15 residues. Trimming took 0 bases from V and 6 from J, leaving 13 bases between them. This chain's CDR3 is CASSLAPPSANEQFF. Written as DNA, the CDR3 is TGCGCCAGCAGCTTGGCCCCACCTAGTGCCAATGAGCAGTTCTTC.

This clonotype was counted between two and nine times. One junction end does not reproduce the germline sequence, and a read error may be involved. V is TRBV5-1 and J is TRBJ1-1; D not resolved. The CDR3 length is 17 residues. Germline loops: CDR1 SGHRS, CDR2 YFSETQ. The CDR3 DNA reads TGTGCCAGCAGCTTTATGAGTTCGGGCATTAGGAACACTGAAGCTTTCTTT. Amino acids: CASSFMSSGIRNTEAFF.

This clonotype was found many times. The J gene is TRBJ1-4, the V gene TRBV28, with D perhaps TRBD1 (6 bases). This CDR3 is 15 amino acids long. The V and J ends lost 4 bases and 7 bases respectively, with 16 bases between them. The germline CDR1 and CDR2 sequences are MDHEN and SYDVKM. CDR3 amino acids: CASSYRVGAGEKLFF. The CDR3 DNA is TGTGCCAGCAGTTACCGGGTGGGGGCAGGTGAAAAACTGTTTTTT.

This clonotype was seen a few times. This chain links TRBV7-2 with TRBJ2-1; D tentatively fits TRBD1 or TRBD2 (5 bases each). The CDR3 runs to 15 residues. V lost 5 bases to trimming and J lost 5 bases, with 16 bases between them. Per the germline V gene, CDR1 is SGHTA and CDR2 is FQGNSA. The CDR3 region is CASSPEGPGNNEQFF. CDR3 in DNA: TGTGCCAGCAGCCCTGAGGGGCCAGGGAACAATGAGCAGTTCTTC.

As to this clonotype: A single base separates this from a much larger clone, so it may be a read error. The chain employs TRBV3-1 and TRBJ2-5; D is unresolved. CDR3 length: 11 residues. Looked up from germline, CDR1 is LGHDT and CDR2 is YNNKEL (reference sequence). Between the trimmed V and J ends, which lost 0 bases and 10 bases, there was a span of 6 bases. The CDR3 sequence is CASSQEVSQYF. The CDR3 nucleotides are TGTGCCAGCAGCCAAGAAGTTAGCCAGTACTTC.

This clonotype was recorded at least ten times. V and J are TRBV6-1 and TRBJ2-7; tentatively, D is TRBD2 (6 bases). The V and J ends lost 3 bases and 4 bases respectively, with 13 bases between them. Germline assignment: CDR1 MNHNS and CDR2 SASEGT. The CDR3 sequence is 14 residues long. The CDR3 nucleotides read TGTGCCAGCAGTGATCGGGGGAAGAAGTACGAGCAGTACTTC. Translation: CASSDRGKKYEQYF.

As regards this clonotype: It may be a read error: a sequence one base away is much more abundant. J is TRBJ2-7 and V is TRBV5-1; 12 bases map to TRBD2. This CDR3 contains 17 residues. CDR1 and CDR2 (germline): SGHRS, YFSETQ. The CDR3 sequence is CAGSAGTSGPYSYEQYF. The CDR3, as DNA: TGCGCCGGCAGCGCGGGGACTAGCGGGCCCTACTCCTACGAGCAGTACTTC.